This TCR beta chain originates from a study of technical replicates of blood from several donors. The data were produced by immunoSEQ multiplex PCR, yet TCRdb's version contains in-frame clones alone and is incomplete. The data hold some 60,000 clones, with over 85% observed a single time. The CDR3 contains 15 residues. The V gene's germline CDR1 is SGDLS and CDR2 YYNGEE. Trimming left V 3 bases short and J 2 bases short, with 12 bases between. This clone has a handful of counts. The chain employs TRBV9 and TRBJ1-5; maybe TRBD1 (5 bases). This clonotype was sampled from a human donor in good health. Some clones in this sample may be carry-over from other donors' samples. What was sequenced was PBMCs. The CDR3 is CASSERGLGNQPQHF. CDR3 nucleotides: TGTGCCAGCAGCGAGCGGGGACTCGGCAATCAGCCCCAGCATTTT.